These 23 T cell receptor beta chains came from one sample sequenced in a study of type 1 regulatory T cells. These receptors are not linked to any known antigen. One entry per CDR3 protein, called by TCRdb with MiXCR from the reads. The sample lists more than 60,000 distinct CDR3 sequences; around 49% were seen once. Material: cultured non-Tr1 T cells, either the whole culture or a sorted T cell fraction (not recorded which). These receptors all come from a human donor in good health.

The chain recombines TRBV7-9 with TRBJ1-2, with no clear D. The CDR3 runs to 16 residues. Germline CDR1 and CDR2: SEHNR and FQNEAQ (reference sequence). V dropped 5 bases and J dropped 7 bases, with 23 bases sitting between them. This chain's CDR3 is CASSQIKAGAQTGYTF. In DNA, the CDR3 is TGTGCCAGCAGCCAAATTAAGGCCGGCGCGCAGACTGGCTACACCTTC. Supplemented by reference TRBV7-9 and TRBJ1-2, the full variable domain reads DTGVSQNPRHKITKRGQNVTFRCDPISEHNRLYWYRQTLGQGPEFLTYFQNEAQLEKSRLLSDRFSAERPKGSFSTLEIQRTEQGDSAMYLCASSQIKAGAQTGYTFGSGTRLTVV.

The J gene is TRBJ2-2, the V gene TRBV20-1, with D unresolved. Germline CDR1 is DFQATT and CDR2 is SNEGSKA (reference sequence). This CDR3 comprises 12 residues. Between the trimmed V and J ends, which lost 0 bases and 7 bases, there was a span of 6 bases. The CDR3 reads CSARDNVGELFF. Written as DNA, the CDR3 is TGCAGTGCTAGAGATAATGTCGGGGAGCTGTTTTTT.

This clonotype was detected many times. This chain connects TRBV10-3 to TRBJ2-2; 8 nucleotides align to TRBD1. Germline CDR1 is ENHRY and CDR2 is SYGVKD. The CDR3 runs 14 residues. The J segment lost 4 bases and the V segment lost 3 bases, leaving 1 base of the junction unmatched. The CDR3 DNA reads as TGTGCCATCAGTGATGACAGGGGCACCGGGGAGCTGTTTTTT. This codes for CAISDDRGTGELFF.

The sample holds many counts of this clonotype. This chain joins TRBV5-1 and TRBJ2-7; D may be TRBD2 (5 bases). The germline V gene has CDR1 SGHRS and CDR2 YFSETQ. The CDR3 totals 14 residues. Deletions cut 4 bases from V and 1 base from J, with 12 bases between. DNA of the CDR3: TGCGCCAGCAGCGACTACATGGGGTCCTACGAGCAGTACTTC. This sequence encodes CASSDYMGSYEQYF.

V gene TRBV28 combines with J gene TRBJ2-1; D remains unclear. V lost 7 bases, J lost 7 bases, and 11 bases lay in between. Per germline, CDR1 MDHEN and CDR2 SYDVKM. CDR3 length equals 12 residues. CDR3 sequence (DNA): TGTGCCAGCACCCAAACAGTTAATGAGCAGTTCTTC. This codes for CASTQTVNEQFF. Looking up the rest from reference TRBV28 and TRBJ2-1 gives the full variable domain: DVKVTQSSRYLVKRTGEKVFLECVQDMDHENMFWYRQDPGLGLRLIYFSYDVKMKEKGDIPEGYSVSREKKERFSLILESASTNQTSMYLCASTQTVNEQFFGPGTRLTVL.

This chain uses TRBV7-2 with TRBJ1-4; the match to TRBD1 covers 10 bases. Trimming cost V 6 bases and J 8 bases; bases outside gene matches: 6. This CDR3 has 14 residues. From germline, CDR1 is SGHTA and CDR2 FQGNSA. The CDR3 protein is CASRPGQGFEKLFF. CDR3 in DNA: TGTGCCAGCAGGCCGGGACAGGGGTTCGAAAAACTGTTTTTT.

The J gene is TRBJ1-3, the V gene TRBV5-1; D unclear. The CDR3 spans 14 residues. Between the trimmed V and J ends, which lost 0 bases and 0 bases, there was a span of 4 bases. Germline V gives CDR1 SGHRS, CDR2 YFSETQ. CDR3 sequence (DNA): TGCGCCAGCAGCTTGGAAAGCTCTGGAAACACCATATATTTT. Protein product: CASSLESSGNTIYF.

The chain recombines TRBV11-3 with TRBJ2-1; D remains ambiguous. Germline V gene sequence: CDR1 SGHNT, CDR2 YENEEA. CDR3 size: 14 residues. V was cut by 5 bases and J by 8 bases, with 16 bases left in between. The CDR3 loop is CASSLGIGADEQFF. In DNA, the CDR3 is TGTGCCAGCAGCCTAGGAATAGGCGCAGATGAGCAGTTCTTC.

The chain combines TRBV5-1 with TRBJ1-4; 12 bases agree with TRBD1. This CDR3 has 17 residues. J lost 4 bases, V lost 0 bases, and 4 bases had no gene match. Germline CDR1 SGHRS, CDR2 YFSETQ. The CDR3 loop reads CASSLEGTGGFNEKLFF. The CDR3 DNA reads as TGCGCCAGCAGCTTGGAAGGGACAGGGGGCTTTAATGAAAAACTGTTTTTT.

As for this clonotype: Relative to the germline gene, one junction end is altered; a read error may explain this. The CDR3 region is CASSLSGGPTYTQYF. The DNA for the CDR3 is TGCGCCAGCAGCCTTAGCGGGGGCCCCACATATACGCAGTATTTT. The chain has TRBV5-1 and TRBJ2-3; 9 bases are a match to TRBD2. There are 15 residues in the CDR3. Germline values: CDR1 SGHRS, CDR2 YFSETQ.

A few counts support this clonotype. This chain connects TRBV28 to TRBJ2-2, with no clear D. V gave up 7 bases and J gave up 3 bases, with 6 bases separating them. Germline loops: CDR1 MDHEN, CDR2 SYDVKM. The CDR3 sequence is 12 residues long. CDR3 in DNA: TGTGCCAGCAATGGACACACCGGGGAGCTGTTTTTT. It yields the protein CASNGHTGELFF.

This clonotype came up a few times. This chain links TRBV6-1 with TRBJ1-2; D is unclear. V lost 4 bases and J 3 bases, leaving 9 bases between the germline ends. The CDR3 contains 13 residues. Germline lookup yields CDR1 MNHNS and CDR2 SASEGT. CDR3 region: CASSADLDYGYTF. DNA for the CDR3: TGTGCCAGCAGTGCCGACCTAGACTATGGCTACACCTTC.

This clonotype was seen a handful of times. CDR3 amino acids: CASGTGLRNTIYF. CDR3 sequence (DNA): TGTGCCAGTGGTACAGGGTTGAGAAACACCATATATTTT. The J gene is TRBJ1-3, the V gene TRBV6-1, with D perhaps TRBD1 (6 bases). Germline assignment: CDR1 MNHNS and CDR2 SASEGT. This CDR3 has 13 amino acids. The germline V and J ends were trimmed by 9 bases and 5 bases, with 14 bases remaining between them.

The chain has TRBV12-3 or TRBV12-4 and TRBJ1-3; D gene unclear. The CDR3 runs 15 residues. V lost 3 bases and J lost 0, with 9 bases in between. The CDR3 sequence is CASSLSGGSGNTIYF. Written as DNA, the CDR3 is TGTGCCAGCAGTTTGAGTGGAGGCTCTGGAAACACCATATATTTT.

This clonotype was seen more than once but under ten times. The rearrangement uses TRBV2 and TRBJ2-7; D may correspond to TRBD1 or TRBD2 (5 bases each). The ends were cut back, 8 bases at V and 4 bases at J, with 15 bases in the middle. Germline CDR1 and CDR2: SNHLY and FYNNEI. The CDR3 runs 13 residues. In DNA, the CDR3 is TGTGCCAGCGGAAGGGACCGGCGATACGAGCAGTACTTC. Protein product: CASGRDRRYEQYF.

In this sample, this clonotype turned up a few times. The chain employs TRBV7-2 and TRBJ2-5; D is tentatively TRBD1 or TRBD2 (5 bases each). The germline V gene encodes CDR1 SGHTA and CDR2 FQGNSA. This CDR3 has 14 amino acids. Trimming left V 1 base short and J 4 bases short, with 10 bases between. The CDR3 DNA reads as TGTGCCAGCAGCTTAGGCGTGGGGGTAGAGACCCAGTACTTC. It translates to CASSLGVGVETQYF. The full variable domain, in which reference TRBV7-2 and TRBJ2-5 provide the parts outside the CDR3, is GAGVSQSPSNKVTEKGKDVELRCDPISGHTALYWYRQSLGQGLEFLIYFQGNSAPDKSGLPSDRFSAERTGGSVSTLTIQRTQQEDSAVYLCASSLGVGVETQYFGPGTRLLVL.

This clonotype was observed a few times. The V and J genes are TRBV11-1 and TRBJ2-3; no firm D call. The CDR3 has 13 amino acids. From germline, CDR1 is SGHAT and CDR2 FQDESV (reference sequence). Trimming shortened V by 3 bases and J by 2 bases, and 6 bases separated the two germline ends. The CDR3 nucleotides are TGTGCCAGCAGCTTCGCGCTCACAGATACGCAGTATTTT. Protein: CASSFALTDTQYF.

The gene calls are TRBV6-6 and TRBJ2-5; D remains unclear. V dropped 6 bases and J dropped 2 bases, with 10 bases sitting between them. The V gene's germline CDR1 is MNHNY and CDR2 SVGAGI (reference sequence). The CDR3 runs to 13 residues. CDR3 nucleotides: TGTGCCAGCAGCGGGCTATCACAAGAGACCCAGTACTTC. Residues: CASSGLSQETQYF.

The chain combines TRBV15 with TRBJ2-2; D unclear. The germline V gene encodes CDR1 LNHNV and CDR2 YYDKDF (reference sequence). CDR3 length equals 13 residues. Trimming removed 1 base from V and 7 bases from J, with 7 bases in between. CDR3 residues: CATSRVILGELFF. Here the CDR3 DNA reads TGTGCCACCAGCAGAGTCATCCTCGGGGAGCTGTTTTTT.

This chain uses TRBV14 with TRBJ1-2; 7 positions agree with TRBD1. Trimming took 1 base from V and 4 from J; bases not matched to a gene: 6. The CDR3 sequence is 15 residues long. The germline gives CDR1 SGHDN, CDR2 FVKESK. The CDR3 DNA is TGTGCCAGCAGCCAAGGGCAGGGGGTTCGCTATGGCTACACCTTC. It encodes CASSQGQGVRYGYTF.

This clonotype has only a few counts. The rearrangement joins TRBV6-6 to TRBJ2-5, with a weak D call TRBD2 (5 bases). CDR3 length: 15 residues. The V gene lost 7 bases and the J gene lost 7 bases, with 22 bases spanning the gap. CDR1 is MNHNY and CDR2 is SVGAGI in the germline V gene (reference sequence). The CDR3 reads CASKPPGNSWGTQYF. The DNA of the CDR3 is TGTGCCAGCAAACCCCCGGGGAATTCTTGGGGGACCCAGTACTTC.

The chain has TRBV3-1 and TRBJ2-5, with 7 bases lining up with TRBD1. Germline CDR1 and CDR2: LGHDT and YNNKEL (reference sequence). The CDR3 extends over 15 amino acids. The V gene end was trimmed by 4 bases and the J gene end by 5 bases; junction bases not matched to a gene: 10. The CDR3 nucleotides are TGTGCCAGCAGCCGTACCCTCGACAGGGCGGAGACCCAGTACTTC. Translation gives CASSRTLDRAETQYF.

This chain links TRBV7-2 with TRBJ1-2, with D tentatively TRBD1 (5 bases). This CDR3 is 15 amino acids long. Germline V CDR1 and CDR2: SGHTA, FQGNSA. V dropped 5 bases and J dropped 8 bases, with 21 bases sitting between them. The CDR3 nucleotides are TGTGCCAGCAGCACAGACGGGGGAGGGGAAAGGGGCTACACCTTC. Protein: CASSTDGGGERGYTF. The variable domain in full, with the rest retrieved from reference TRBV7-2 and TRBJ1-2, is GAGVSQSPSNKVTEKGKDVELRCDPISGHTALYWYRQSLGQGLEFLIYFQGNSAPDKSGLPSDRFSAERTGGSVSTLTIQRTQQEDSAVYLCASSTDGGGERGYTFGSGTRLTVV.